The rows below give T cell receptor beta chains drawn from one sample of a study of T cell clonotyping in hematopoietic cell transplantation. The repertoire was sequenced with immunoSEQ multiplex PCR; TCRdb's copy has only in-frame clones and lacks some. The table has around 15,000 clones, just over 90% seen once. This specimen was peripheral blood mononuclear cells, taken before stem cell transplant. Receptors originate from a young man with biphenotypic leukemia. Some clones in this sample may be carry-over from other donors' samples. CDR3s include the opening cysteine and the closing phenylalanine or tryptophan. The order of the fields is V gene, clone size, J gene, D gene, CDR3 DNA, CDR3 protein. A D gene is named only where the DNA matches it firmly. Only some rows state a clone size, as once, few, many or a class for expanded clones.

>TRBV6-7|.|TRBJ1-5|.
TGTGCCAGCAGAAATCGGGGGGCAAGCAATCAGCCCCAGCATTTT
CASRNRGASNQPQHF
>TRBV30|.|TRBJ1-1|.
TGTGCCTGGAGTGTAAGGGCCCTTTCTGGAGCTGAAGCTTTCTTT
CAWSVRALSGAEAFF
>TRBV10-2|.|TRBJ2-5|.
TGCGCCAGTAACGGACACGAGCTTGGAGAAGAGACCCAGTACTTC
CASNGHELGEETQYF
>TRBV28|.|TRBJ1-5|.
TGTGCCAGCAGAAGTGTAGGTAGGGGTAGCAATCAGCCCCAGCATTTT
CASRSVGRGSNQPQHF
>TRBV4-3|.|TRBJ2-5|.
TGCGCCAGCAGCCAAGAAAGGAGTGTGGAGACCCAGTACTTC
CASSQERSVETQYF
>TRBV5-1|.|TRBJ2-7|.
TGCGCCAGCAGCTTGGGCGAAGGGAGTGACGAGCAGTACTTC
CASSLGEGSDEQYF
>TRBV7-2|.|TRBJ1-1|.
TGTGCCAGCAGCCCGACAGAGGCCAACACTGAAGCTTTCTTT
CASSPTEANTEAFF
>TRBV6-1|.|TRBJ2-1|TRBD2
TGTGCCGCAAAGTCCGGGGGGGCGGAACGGGATGAGCAGTTCTTC
CAAKSGGAERDEQFF
>TRBV6-5|.|TRBJ1-1|.
TGTGCCAGCAGTTATTCCCCGGGATCCACTGAAGCTTTCTTT
CASSYSPGSTEAFF
>TRBV6-4|.|TRBJ1-2|.
TGTGCCAGCAGTGAAAGGGGTAGGTTCGACTATGGCTACACCTTC
CASSERGRFDYGYTF
>TRBV2|.|TRBJ2-5|.
TGTGCCAGCAGTCGTTCAGGGGAACGGGAGACCCAGTACTTC
CASSRSGERETQYF
>TRBV7-3|once|TRBJ1-6|.
TGTGCCAGCAGCTTAAGTCTCCTTTCACCCCTCCACTTT
CASSLSLLSPLHF
>TRBV7-2|.|TRBJ2-5|.
TGTGCCAGCAGCCCACCCCAAGCGATGGGGACCCAGTACTTC
CASSPPQAMGTQYF
>TRBV9|.|TRBJ2-1|TRBD2
TGTGCCAGCAGCGTGGGAGGGAATGGGAATGAGCAGTTCTTC
CASSVGGNGNEQFF
>TRBV5-6|.|TRBJ1-2|.
TGTGCCAGCAGCGCACAGAGGAACTACACCTTC
CASSAQRNYTF
>TRBV6-5|.|TRBJ1-1|TRBD1
TGTGCCAGCAGTGGACACAGGGGAAGGAAAGCTTTCTTT
CASSGHRGRKAFF
>TRBV20-1|once|TRBJ2-7|.
TGCAGTGCTAGATGGGGGAACGAGCAGTACTTC
CSARWGNEQYF
>TRBV30|.|TRBJ1-6|.
TGTGCCTGGAAGCAAGGGGACGGAGCGCCCCTCCACTTT
CAWKQGDGAPLHF
>TRBV28|.|TRBJ1-5|.
TGTGCCAGTTTACAGTATAGCAATCAGCCCCAGCATTTT
CASLQYSNQPQHF
>TRBV4-3|few|TRBJ2-3|.
TGCGCCAGCAGCCAAGGGGACGGGGTGACAGATACGCAGTATTTT
CASSQGDGVTDTQYF
>TRBV28|.|TRBJ2-5|.
TGTGCCAGCAGCACGCTTCGGGATGGAGATAGACAAGAGACCCAGTACTTC
CASSTLRDGDRQETQYF
>TRBV28|.|TRBJ1-5|TRBD1
TGTGCCAGCAGTCAGGGGACAGAGGGCAATCAGCCCCAGCATTTT
CASSQGTEGNQPQHF
>TRBV30|.|TRBJ2-1|TRBD2
TGTGCCTGGAGTCGGGGACTAGCGAGGGGGGGTGAGCAGTTCTTC
CAWSRGLARGGEQFF
>TRBV6-5|.|TRBJ2-3|.
TGTGCCAGCAGTTATGGACCTTTTCCCAACACTTATACGCAGTATTTT
CASSYGPFPNTYTQYF
>TRBV4-3|.|TRBJ2-7|.
TGCGCCAGCAGCCAAGAGGCACAGGTCGAGCAGTACTTC
CASSQEAQVEQYF
>TRBV6-5|.|TRBJ2-2|TRBD1
TGTGCCAGCAGGCCCGGGACAGATAACACCGGGGAGCTGTTTTTT
CASRPGTDNTGELFF
>TRBV6-5|.|TRBJ1-3|.
TGTGCCAGCAGTTACGGAGGAGAGTACGGAAACACCATATATTTT
CASSYGGEYGNTIYF
>TRBV6-6|.|TRBJ1-2|.
TGTGCCAGCAGTTATACAGGAAATTATGGCTACACCTTC
CASSYTGNYGYTF
>TRBV19|.|TRBJ1-4|.
TGTGCCAGTAGTAAACAGGGACACCTGTTTGAAGAAAAACTGTTTTTT
CASSKQGHLFEEKLFF
>TRBV9|.|TRBJ1-6|.
TGTGCCAGCAGCGTCGCGAGTATAAAGGGCAGCTCACCCCTCCACTTT
CASSVASIKGSSPLHF
>TRBV25-1|.|TRBJ1-1|TRBD1
TGTGCCAGCAGACCCGGGACAGAGAACACTGAAGCTTTCTTT
CASRPGTENTEAFF
>TRBV27|once|TRBJ1-5|.
TGTGCCAGCAGCCCTGATTACAGGGAGAGCAATCAGCCCCAGCATTTT
CASSPDYRESNQPQHF
>TRBV5-6|.|TRBJ1-2|TRBD1
TGTGCCAGCACCCGCCGGGACAGGGACTATGGCTACACCTTC
CASTRRDRDYGYTF
>TRBV2|.|TRBJ2-2|TRBD1
TGTGCCAGCAGTGCCTCGGGACAGAGCACCGGGGAGCTGTTTTTT
CASSASGQSTGELFF
>TRBV2|.|TRBJ1-1|.
TGTGCCAGCAACTACAGGAAGAACACTGAAGCTTTCTTT
CASNYRKNTEAFF
>TRBV11-2|.|TRBJ1-1|.
TGTGCCAGCAGCTTAGGACAGAACACTGAAGCTTTCTTT
CASSLGQNTEAFF
>TRBV25-1|.|TRBJ2-7|.
TGTGCCAGCAGTGCCACAGGTGGGCTTAGCTCCTACGAGCAGTACTTC
CASSATGGLSSYEQYF
>TRBV6-5|.|TRBJ1-2|.
TGTGCCAGCAGCTCGATGACGGTTGGCTACACCTTC
CASSSMTVGYTF
>TRBV27|.|TRBJ2-7|TRBD1
TGTGCCAGCAGTTTGGACAGGGGAAGCAACGAGCAGTACTTC
CASSLDRGSNEQYF
>TRBV28|.|TRBJ1-2|.
TGTGCCAGCACCCAACTGTCGGACAACTATGGCTACACCTTC
CASTQLSDNYGYTF
>TRBV7-2|.|TRBJ1-4|.
TGTGCCAGCAGCTTAGGAGCGAATGAAAAACTGTTTTTT
CASSLGANEKLFF
>TRBV7-3|.|TRBJ2-3|TRBD2
TGTGCCAGCAGCCGGGGGACTAGCGGCACAGATACGCAGTATTTT
CASSRGTSGTDTQYF
>TRBV6-5|.|TRBJ2-1|.
TGTGCCAGCAGACGCTCCGGGCCTTACAATGAGCAGTTCTTC
CASRRSGPYNEQFF